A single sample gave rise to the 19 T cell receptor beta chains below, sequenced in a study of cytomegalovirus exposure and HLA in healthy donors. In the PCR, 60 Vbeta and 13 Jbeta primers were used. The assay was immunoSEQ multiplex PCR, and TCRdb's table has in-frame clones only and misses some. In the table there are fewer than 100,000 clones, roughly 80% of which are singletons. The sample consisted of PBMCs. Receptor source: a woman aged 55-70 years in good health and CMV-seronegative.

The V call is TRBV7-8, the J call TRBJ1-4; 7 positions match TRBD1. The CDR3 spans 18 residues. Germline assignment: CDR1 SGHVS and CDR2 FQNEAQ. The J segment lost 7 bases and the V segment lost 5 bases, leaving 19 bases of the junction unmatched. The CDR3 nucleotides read TGTGCCAGCAGCGGCGGGGACAGTATCGTCTCGTCGGGTGAAAAACTGTTTTTT. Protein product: CASSGGDSIVSSGEKLFF.

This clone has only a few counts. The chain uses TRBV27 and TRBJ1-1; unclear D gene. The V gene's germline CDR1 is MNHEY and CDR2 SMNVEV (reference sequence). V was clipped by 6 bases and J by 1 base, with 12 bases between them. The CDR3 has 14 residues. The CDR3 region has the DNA TGTGCCAGCAGACCAGACCCTAGGAACACTGAAGCTTTCTTT. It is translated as CASRPDPRNTEAFF.

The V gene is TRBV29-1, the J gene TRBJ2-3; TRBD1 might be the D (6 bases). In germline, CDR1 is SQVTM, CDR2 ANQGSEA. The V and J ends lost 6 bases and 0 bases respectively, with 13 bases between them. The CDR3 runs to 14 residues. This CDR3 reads CSVSSGDSTDTQYF. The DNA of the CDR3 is TGCAGCGTATCATCAGGGGACAGCACAGATACGCAGTATTTT.

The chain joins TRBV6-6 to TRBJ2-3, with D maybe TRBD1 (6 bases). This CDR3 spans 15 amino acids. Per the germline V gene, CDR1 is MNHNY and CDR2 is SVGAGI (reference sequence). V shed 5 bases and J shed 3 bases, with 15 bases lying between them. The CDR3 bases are TGTGCCAGCAGTGGACAGACGCTCCTAACAGATACGCAGTATTTT. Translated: CASSGQTLLTDTQYF.

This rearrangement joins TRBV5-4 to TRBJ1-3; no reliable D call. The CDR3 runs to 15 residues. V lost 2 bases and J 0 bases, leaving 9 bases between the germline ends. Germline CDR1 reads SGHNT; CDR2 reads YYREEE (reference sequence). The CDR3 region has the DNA TGTGCCAGCAGCTTAGACACTGTCTCTGGAAACACCATATATTTT. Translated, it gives CASSLDTVSGNTIYF.

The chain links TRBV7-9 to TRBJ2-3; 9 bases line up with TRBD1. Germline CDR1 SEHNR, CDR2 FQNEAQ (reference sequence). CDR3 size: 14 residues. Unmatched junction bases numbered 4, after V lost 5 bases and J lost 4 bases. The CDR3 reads CASSPGQGSDTQYF. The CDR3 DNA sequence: TGTGCCAGCAGCCCAGGACAGGGGTCAGATACGCAGTATTTT.

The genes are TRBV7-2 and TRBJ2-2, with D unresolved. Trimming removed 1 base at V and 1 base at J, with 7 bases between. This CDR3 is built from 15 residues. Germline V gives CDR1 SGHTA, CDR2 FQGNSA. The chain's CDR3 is CASSLDPGNTGELFF. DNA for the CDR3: TGTGCCAGCAGCTTAGATCCGGGGAACACCGGGGAGCTGTTTTTT.

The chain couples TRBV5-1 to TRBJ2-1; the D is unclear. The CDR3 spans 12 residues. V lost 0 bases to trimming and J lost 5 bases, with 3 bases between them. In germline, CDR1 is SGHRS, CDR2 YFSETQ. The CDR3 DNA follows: TGCGCCAGCAGCTTGGGGCACAATGAGCAGTTCTTC. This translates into CASSLGHNEQFF.

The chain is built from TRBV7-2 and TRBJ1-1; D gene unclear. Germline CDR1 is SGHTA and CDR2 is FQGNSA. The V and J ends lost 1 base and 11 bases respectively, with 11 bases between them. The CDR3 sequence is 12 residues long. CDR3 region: CASSLVMGAAFF. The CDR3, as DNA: TGTGCCAGCAGCTTAGTTATGGGAGCGGCTTTCTTT.

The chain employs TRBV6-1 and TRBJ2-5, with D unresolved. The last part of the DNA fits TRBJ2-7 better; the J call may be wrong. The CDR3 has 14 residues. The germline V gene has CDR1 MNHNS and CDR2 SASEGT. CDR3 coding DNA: TGTGCCAGCAGTGAAGGGCCGCCAGGCTACGAGCAGTACTTC. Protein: CASSEGPPGYEQYF.

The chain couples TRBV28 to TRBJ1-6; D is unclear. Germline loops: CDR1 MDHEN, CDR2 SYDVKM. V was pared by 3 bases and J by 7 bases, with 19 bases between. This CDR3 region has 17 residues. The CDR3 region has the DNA TGTGCCAGCAGTTTTCTCCCCGGTAGGGAGAGGAATTCACCCCTCCACTTT. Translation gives CASSFLPGRERNSPLHF.

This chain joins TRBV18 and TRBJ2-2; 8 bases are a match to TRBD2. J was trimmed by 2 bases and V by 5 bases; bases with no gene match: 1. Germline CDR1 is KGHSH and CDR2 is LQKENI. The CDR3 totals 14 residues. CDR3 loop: CASSGTSNTGELFF. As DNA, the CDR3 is TGTGCCAGCTCAGGGACTAGTAACACCGGGGAGCTGTTTTTT.

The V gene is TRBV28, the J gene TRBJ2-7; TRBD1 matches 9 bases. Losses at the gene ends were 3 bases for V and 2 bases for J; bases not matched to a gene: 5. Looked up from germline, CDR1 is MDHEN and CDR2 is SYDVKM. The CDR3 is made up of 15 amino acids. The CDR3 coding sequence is TGTGCCAGCAGTTTCTCCGGGACAGGGACCTACGAGCAGTACTTC. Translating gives CASSFSGTGTYEQYF.

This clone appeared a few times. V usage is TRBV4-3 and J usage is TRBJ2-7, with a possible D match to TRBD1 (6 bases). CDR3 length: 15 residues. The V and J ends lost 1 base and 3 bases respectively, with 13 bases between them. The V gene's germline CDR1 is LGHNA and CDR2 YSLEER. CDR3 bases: TGCGCCAGCAGCCAAGCCCAGGGGTCTAACTACGAGCAGTACTTC. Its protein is CASSQAQGSNYEQYF.

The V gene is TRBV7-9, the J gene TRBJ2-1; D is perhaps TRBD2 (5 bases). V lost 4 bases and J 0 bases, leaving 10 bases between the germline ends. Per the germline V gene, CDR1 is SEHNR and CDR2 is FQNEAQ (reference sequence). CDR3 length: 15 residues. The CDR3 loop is CASSYPGSSYNEQFF. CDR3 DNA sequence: TGTGCCAGCAGCTACCCGGGGAGCTCCTACAATGAGCAGTTCTTC.

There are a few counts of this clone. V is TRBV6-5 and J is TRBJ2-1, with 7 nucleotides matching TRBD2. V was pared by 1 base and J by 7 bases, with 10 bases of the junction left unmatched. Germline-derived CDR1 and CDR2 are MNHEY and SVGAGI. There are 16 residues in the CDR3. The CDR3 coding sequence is TGTGCCAGCAGTTACTTCGGGGGAGGGCCGGGGAATGAGCAGTTCTTC. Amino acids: CASSYFGGGPGNEQFF.

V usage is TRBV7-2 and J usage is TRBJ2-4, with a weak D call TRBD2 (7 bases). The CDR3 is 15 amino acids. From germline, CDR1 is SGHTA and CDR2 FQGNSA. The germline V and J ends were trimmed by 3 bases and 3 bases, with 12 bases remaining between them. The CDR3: CASSLGGGGKNIQYF. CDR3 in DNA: TGTGCCAGCAGCTTGGGGGGCGGGGGCAAAAACATTCAGTACTTC.

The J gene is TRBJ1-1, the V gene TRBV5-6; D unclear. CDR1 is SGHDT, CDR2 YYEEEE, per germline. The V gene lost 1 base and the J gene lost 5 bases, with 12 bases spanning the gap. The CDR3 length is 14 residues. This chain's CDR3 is CASSLIGEWTEAFF. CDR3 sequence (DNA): TGTGCCAGCAGCTTGATTGGGGAGTGGACTGAAGCTTTCTTT.

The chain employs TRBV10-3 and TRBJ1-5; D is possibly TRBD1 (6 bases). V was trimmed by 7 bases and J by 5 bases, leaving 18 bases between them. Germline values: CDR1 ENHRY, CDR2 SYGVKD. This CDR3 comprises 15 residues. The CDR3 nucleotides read TGTGCCATCAAGGCGGGGGGGCACGAAGATCAGCCCCAGCATTTT. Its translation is CAIKAGGHEDQPQHF.